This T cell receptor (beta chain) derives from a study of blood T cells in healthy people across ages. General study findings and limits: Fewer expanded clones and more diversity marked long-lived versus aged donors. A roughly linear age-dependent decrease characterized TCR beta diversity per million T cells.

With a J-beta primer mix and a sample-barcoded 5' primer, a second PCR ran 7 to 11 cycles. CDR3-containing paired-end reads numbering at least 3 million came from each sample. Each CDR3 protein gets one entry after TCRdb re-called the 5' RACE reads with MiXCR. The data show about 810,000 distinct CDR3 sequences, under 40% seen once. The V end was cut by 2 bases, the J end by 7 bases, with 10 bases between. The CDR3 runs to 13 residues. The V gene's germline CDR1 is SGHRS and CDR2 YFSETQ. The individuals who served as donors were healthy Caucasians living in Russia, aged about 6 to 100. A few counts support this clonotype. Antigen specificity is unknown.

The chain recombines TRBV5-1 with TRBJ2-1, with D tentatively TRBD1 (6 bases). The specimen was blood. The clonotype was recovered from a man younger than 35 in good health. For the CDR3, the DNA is TGCGCCAGCAGCTTTGACAGGAGAAATGAGCAGTTCTTC. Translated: CASSFDRRNEQFF.